A selection of T cell receptor beta chains follows, all from one sample in a study of cytomegalovirus exposure and HLA in healthy donors. The protocol was immunoSEQ multiplex PCR, while the TCRdb copy is restricted to in-frame clones and leaves out a portion. The sample lists about 120,000 clones, approximately 80% occurring once. Sequenced material: PBMCs. These receptors were collected from a man between 18 and 29 years old in good health and CMV-seropositive. The CDR3 runs from the conserved cysteine through the conserved F or W. Each record gives: V gene, J gene, clone size, D gene, CDR3 DNA, CDR3 protein. D genes are given only for firm matches. A clone size is listed for some rows: how often the clone was seen (once, few, many), or a class if it is expanded.

TRBV18	TRBJ2-5	NA	NA	TGTGCCAGCTCGGAACAGGGCGAAGAGACCCAGTACTTC	CASSEQGEETQYF
TRBV6-5	TRBJ2-5	NA	NA	TGTGCCAGCAGTGAGGGGGGGCCCCAGTACTTC	CASSEGGPQYF
TRBV6-1	TRBJ1-1	NA	NA	TGTGCCAGCAGACAGGGTTTTGAGTCTGAAGCTTTCTTT	CASRQGFESEAFF
TRBV11-2	TRBJ1-3	NA	NA	TGTGCCAGCAGTCCCTACTACAGGGTAGGCACCATATATTTT	CASSPYYRVGTIYF
TRBV19	TRBJ2-7	NA	NA	TGTGCCAGTAAGCCCACAGCCACCTACGAGCAGTACTTC	CASKPTATYEQYF
TRBV9	TRBJ1-2	NA	NA	TGTGCCAGCCATTCGGGGGGGAGGCGATTAGACTATGGCTACACCTTC	CASHSGGRRLDYGYTF
TRBV28	TRBJ2-1	NA	NA	TGTGCCAGCAGCCCGCGGCAGGGCTCCTACAATGAGCAGTTCTTC	CASSPRQGSYNEQFF
TRBV18	TRBJ1-1	NA	NA	TGTGCCAGCTCACCCGACGGGGTCAATGCTTTCTTT	CASSPDGVNAFF
TRBV9	TRBJ1-1	NA	NA	TGTGCCAGCAGCGTAGCTGACACCTCGAACACTGAAGCTTTCTTT	CASSVADTSNTEAFF
TRBV4-1	TRBJ1-2	NA	NA	TGCGCCAGCAGTTCGACAGCAAACTATGGCTACACCTTC	CASSSTANYGYTF
TRBV4-1	TRBJ2-1	NA	NA	TGCGCCAGCAGCCAAGAAATCTCCGTGTACACGAACAATGAGCAGTTCTTC	CASSQEISVYTNNEQFF
TRBV4-1	TRBJ1-5	NA	NA	TGCGCCAGCAGCCAAGTTTCCGGGGGTAATCAGCCCCAGCATTTT	CASSQVSGGNQPQHF
TRBV15	TRBJ2-5	NA	TRBD1	TGTGCCACCAGCAGAGTAGACGAAACAGGGGTTTACGAGACCCAGTACTTC	CATSRVDETGVYETQYF
TRBV28	TRBJ2-5	once	NA	TGTGCCAGCAGTCTCAGGGGAGAGACCCAGTACTTC	CASSLRGETQYF
TRBV2	TRBJ1-1	NA	TRBD1	TGTGCCAGCAGGCCGGGACAGCCAAACACTGAAGCTTTCTTT	CASRPGQPNTEAFF
TRBV2	TRBJ1-5	NA	NA	TGTGCCAGCAGTGAGACAGGAGAAAATAATCAGCCCCAGCATTTT	CASSETGENNQPQHF
TRBV7-6	TRBJ1-1	NA	NA	TGTGCCAGCAGCTTATTACAGTCGAACACTGAAGCTTTCTTT	CASSLLQSNTEAFF
TRBV13	TRBJ2-1	NA	TRBD2	TGTGCCAGCAGCCCCGGGACTAGCTTCAATGAGCAGTTCTTC	CASSPGTSFNEQFF
TRBV5-1	TRBJ2-1	NA	TRBD2	TGCGCCAGCAGCTTCGGGGCGGGGGGGCTTTTCAATGAGCAGTTCTTC	CASSFGAGGLFNEQFF
TRBV29-1	TRBJ2-1	NA	TRBD2	TGCAGCGGCGGGGGGGGCTCCTACAATGAGCAGTTCTTC	CSGGGGSYNEQFF
TRBV2	TRBJ2-1	NA	NA	TGTGCCAGCCGGTCCCCCTTAATAAATGAGCAGTTCTTC	CASRSPLINEQFF
TRBV11-1	TRBJ1-1	once	NA	TGTGCCAGCAGCTTAACTCGAACAGGGCCCAATGAAGCTTTCTTT	CASSLTRTGPNEAFF